This entry describes one T cell receptor beta chain. This sample is part of a study of blood T cell repertoires in COVID-19. Method: immunoSEQ multiplex PCR; TCRdb's copy keeps in-frame clones and lacks some. The sample shows roughly 280,000 clones, around 83% of them seen only once. The CDR3 is made up of 16 amino acids. Trimming cost V 1 base and J 5 bases, with 14 bases left between them. CDR1 SNHLY and CDR2 FYNNEI come from the germline V gene. The origin of this receptor is a man younger than 30 with active or convalescent COVID-19. This chain links TRBV2 with TRBJ1-4, with D possibly matching TRBD1 (6 bases). The sample consisted of peripheral blood. DNA of the CDR3: TGTGCCAGCAGTGAAGAGGACAGCCGAGTAAATGAAAAACTGTTTTTT. As protein: CASSEEDSRVNEKLFF. Using reference TRBV2 and TRBJ1-4 for the parts outside the CDR3, the full variable domain is EPEVTQTPSHQVTQMGQEVILRCVPISNHLYFYWYRQILGQKVEFLVSFYNNEISEKSEIFDDQFSVERPDGSNFTLKIRSTKLEDSAMYFCASSEEDSRVNEKLFFGSGTQLSVL.